This T cell receptor (beta chain) emerged from a study of CD4 T cells in relation to SARS-CoV-2 and coronaviruses. Whole-study results and caveats: SARS-CoV-2-driven expansion was significantly weaker in crossreactive than monoreactive clones. The assay detects memory recall responses, not culture-primed primary responses. Each donor contributed either pre-pandemic or post-infection samples, not both.

Deep TCR-beta sequencing used DNA from uncultured naive and memory CD4+ T cells. Libraries were prepared by immunoSEQ multiplex PCR; TCRdb keeps only in-frame clonotypes and omits some of them. The sample records about 56,000 clones, about 91% being singletons. About this clone itself: The antigen is unknown.

The V end was cut by 6 bases, the J end by 4 bases, with 12 bases between. In germline, CDR1 is MNHEY, CDR2 SMNVEV (reference sequence). The CDR3 is made up of 13 amino acids. This clonotype was obtained from an adult with COVID-19. What was sequenced was naive CD4+ T cells from PBMCs. Subset noted: naive CD4+ T cells isolated by negative enrichment. The chain combines TRBV27 with TRBJ1-2; D is perhaps TRBD1 (6 bases). The CDR3 bases are TGTGCCAGCAGCCGAGGACAGCCCTATGGCTACACCTTC. Its translation: CASSRGQPYGYTF.